The clone carrying this T cell receptor (beta chain) appeared many times. Its antigen remains unidentified. This record comes from a study of T cell repertoires in cytomegalovirus infection. About the research overall: Matching HLA type, along with CMV infection, was indicated by public TCR beta signatures. Study-wide results and caveats: Carriage of CMV together with the relevant HLA was identifiable through cumulative public TCR beta family frequency. HLA-C-restricted TCR beta clonotypes specific for CMV led the ex vivo response.

TCRdb recomputed calls from the reads with MiXCR, one row per CDR3 protein. Of some 300,000 distinct CDR3 sequences listed, about a sixth are singletons. Input material: PBMCs. The source of this sequence is a human donor in good health (CMV status not recorded). Some clones in this sample may be carry-over from other donors' samples.

The DNA for the CDR3 is TGTGCCAGCAGTTTTCCCGGGACAGGGAAAGAGACCCAGTACTTC. It is translated as CASSFPGTGKETQYF. This sequence joins TRBV5-4 and TRBJ2-5; 9 bases are a match to TRBD1. The CDR3 length is 15 residues. Per the germline V gene, CDR1 is SGHNT and CDR2 is YYREEE (reference sequence). V shed 5 bases and J 3 bases; nucleotides not matched to a gene: 8.